This T cell receptor (beta chain) was recovered during a study of blood T cell repertoires in COVID-19. As for the study in general: Acute and convalescent COVID-19 specimens originated in the United States, Italy and Spain. Sample material is recorded as cDNA or gDNA derived from T cells, B-cell-depleted T cells, or PBMCs.

With 1 base removed from V and 2 bases from J, the gap between germline ends came to 12 bases. The CDR3 covers 15 residues. The germline V gene has CDR1 LGHNA and CDR2 YNFKEQ. Authors' methods: Reference gene primer amplification gave estimated nucleated cell counts. Measured with immunoSEQ multiplex PCR; TCRdb has only the in-frame clones, and not every one. Clone size and V and J calls were adopted from that table, with D and trimming inferred from the DNA. The sample has hundreds of thousands of clones; 80% to 90% are singletons. This TCR came from a man in his thirties or forties who had recovered from COVID-19. What was sequenced was PBMCs or T cells enriched from blood (not recorded which). V usage is TRBV4-2 and J usage is TRBJ2-7, with D perhaps TRBD2 (7 bases). The DNA for the CDR3 is TGTGCCAGCAGCCAAGGCGGGGGCCTCACCTACGAGCAGTACTTC. The encoded protein is CASSQGGGLTYEQYF.